Listed below are T cell receptor beta chains from one sample, sequenced in a study of T-cell reconstitution after alpha-beta-depleted transplantation in children. In TCRdb, the PCR reads were re-called with MiXCR into one record per CDR3 protein. Of some 530,000 distinct CDR3 sequences listed, 12% are singletons. The sample was PBMCs from the stem cell graft donor, taken from the stem cell graft. Receptors were obtained from a human donor who donated a stem cell graft to a child with combined immunodeficiency. The CDR3 runs from the conserved cysteine through the conserved F or W. The order of the fields is D gene, J gene, V gene, clone size, CDR3 protein, CDR3 DNA. A D gene is named only where the DNA matches it firmly. Expanded clones get a size class; other rows say once, few or many, or leave the size out.

D gene: NA; J gene: TRBJ2-5; V gene: TRBV20-1; clone size: few; CDR3 protein: CSASPGGREETQYF; CDR3 DNA: TGCAGTGCTAGTCCCGGGGGCCGGGAAGAGACCCAGTACTTC
D gene: NA; J gene: TRBJ2-2; V gene: TRBV4-3; clone size: NA; CDR3 protein: CASSQEGSQVNTGELFF; CDR3 DNA: TGCGCCAGCAGCCAAGAGGGTTCGCAGGTGAACACCGGGGAGCTGTTTTTT
D gene: TRBD1; J gene: TRBJ2-7; V gene: TRBV2; clone size: NA; CDR3 protein: CASSEAVGGLEQYF; CDR3 DNA: TGTGCCAGCAGTGAAGCGGTAGGGGGCCTCGAGCAGTACTTC
D gene: NA; J gene: TRBJ2-1; V gene: TRBV5-1; clone size: NA; CDR3 protein: CASSSQGSSSYNEQFF; CDR3 DNA: TGCGCCAGCAGTTCCCAGGGTTCTAGCTCCTACAATGAGCAGTTCTTC
D gene: NA; J gene: TRBJ1-1; V gene: TRBV20-1; clone size: NA; CDR3 protein: CSASSGTSLRNTEAFF; CDR3 DNA: TGCAGTGCTAGTTCCGGGACATCTTTGAGGAACACTGAAGCTTTCTTT
D gene: TRBD1; J gene: TRBJ2-7; V gene: TRBV7-2; clone size: many; CDR3 protein: CATGQLVDEQYF; CDR3 DNA: TGTGCCACGGGACAGCTGGTAGACGAGCAGTACTTC
D gene: TRBD1; J gene: TRBJ1-5; V gene: TRBV19; clone size: NA; CDR3 protein: CASSISTGKNTQPQHF; CDR3 DNA: TGTGCCAGTAGTATCTCGACAGGGAAGAATACTCAGCCCCAGCATTTT
D gene: NA; J gene: TRBJ2-2; V gene: TRBV25-1; clone size: many; CDR3 protein: CASSRSSGRTNTGELFF; CDR3 DNA: TGTGCCAGCAGTCGGTCTTCGGGCAGGACGAACACCGGGGAGCTGTTTTTT
D gene: NA; J gene: TRBJ1-6; V gene: TRBV5-1; clone size: few; CDR3 protein: CASSLWASGTPLHF; CDR3 DNA: TGCGCCAGCAGCTTGTGGGCGTCGGGGACACCCCTCCACTTT
D gene: TRBD2; J gene: TRBJ2-7; V gene: TRBV18; clone size: NA; CDR3 protein: CASSPLPGTSTEQYF; CDR3 DNA: TGTGCCAGCTCACCACTTCCCGGGACTAGCACCGAGCAGTACTTC
D gene: NA; J gene: TRBJ2-7; V gene: TRBV5-8; clone size: many; CDR3 protein: CASSYIPPRRQYF; CDR3 DNA: TGTGCCAGCAGCTATATTCCGCCGAGGAGGCAGTACTTC
D gene: NA; J gene: TRBJ2-7; V gene: TRBV4-2; clone size: many; CDR3 protein: CASSQDGVNLGEQYF; CDR3 DNA: TGTGCCAGCAGCCAAGATGGCGTCAACCTGGGCGAGCAGTACTTC
D gene: NA; J gene: TRBJ2-7; V gene: TRBV27; clone size: few; CDR3 protein: CASSSGSNYEQYF; CDR3 DNA: TGTGCCAGCAGTAGCGGATCTAACTACGAGCAGTACTTC
D gene: TRBD1; J gene: TRBJ2-7; V gene: TRBV7-2; clone size: NA; CDR3 protein: CASSPSRGSSYEQYF; CDR3 DNA: TGTGCCAGCAGCCCCAGCAGGGGGAGTTCCTACGAGCAGTACTTC
D gene: NA; J gene: TRBJ2-1; V gene: TRBV12-3/TRBV12-4; clone size: many; CDR3 protein: CASGGARYNEQFF; CDR3 DNA: TGTGCCAGCGGGGGGGCCCGATACAATGAGCAGTTCTTC
D gene: NA; J gene: TRBJ1-4; V gene: TRBV5-1; clone size: NA; CDR3 protein: CASSPRGFNEKLFF; CDR3 DNA: TGCGCCAGCAGCCCGAGGGGATTTAATGAAAAACTGTTTTTT
D gene: NA; J gene: TRBJ2-3; V gene: TRBV15; clone size: few; CDR3 protein: CATSRDITYSTDTQYF; CDR3 DNA: TGTGCCACCAGCAGAGATATCACATATAGCACAGATACGCAGTATTTT
D gene: NA; J gene: TRBJ2-3; V gene: TRBV7-6; clone size: NA; CDR3 protein: CASSPSWMSFTDTQYF; CDR3 DNA: TGTGCCAGCAGCCCCAGTTGGATGTCTTTCACAGATACGCAGTATTTT
D gene: NA; J gene: TRBJ1-2; V gene: TRBV20-1; clone size: NA; CDR3 protein: CSALGPRTNYGYTF; CDR3 DNA: TGCAGTGCTCTAGGCCCCCGAACTAACTATGGCTACACCTTC
D gene: NA; J gene: TRBJ1-3; V gene: TRBV12-3/TRBV12-4; clone size: NA; CDR3 protein: CASSLGGYRNTIYF; CDR3 DNA: TGTGCCAGCAGTTTAGGCGGATACCGAAACACCATATATTTT
D gene: NA; J gene: TRBJ2-7; V gene: TRBV13; clone size: NA; CDR3 protein: CASSRGQRGYEQYF; CDR3 DNA: TGTGCCAGCAGCCGTGGACAGCGAGGCTACGAGCAGTACTTC
D gene: NA; J gene: TRBJ1-5; V gene: TRBV21-1; clone size: few; CDR3 protein: CASSKIPGQGKGSNQPQHF; CDR3 DNA: TGTGCCAGCAGCAAGATACCGGGACAGGGAAAGGGCAGCAATCAGCCCCAGCATTTT
D gene: TRBD1; J gene: TRBJ1-2; V gene: TRBV6-1; clone size: few; CDR3 protein: CASSEVWDRVNYGYTF; CDR3 DNA: TGTGCCAGCAGTGAAGTTTGGGACAGGGTGAACTATGGCTACACCTTC
D gene: TRBD1; J gene: TRBJ2-5; V gene: TRBV18; clone size: few; CDR3 protein: CASSPPGQGQETQYF; CDR3 DNA: TGTGCCAGCTCACCACCGGGACAGGGGCAAGAGACCCAGTACTTC
D gene: TRBD1; J gene: TRBJ2-7; V gene: TRBV6-1; clone size: NA; CDR3 protein: CASSTGQGIYEQYF; CDR3 DNA: TGTGCCAGCAGTACGGGACAGGGTATCTACGAGCAGTACTTC
D gene: NA; J gene: TRBJ2-7; V gene: TRBV20-1; clone size: many; CDR3 protein: CSASLGGNYEQYF; CDR3 DNA: TGCAGTGCTAGCTTAGGGGGGAACTACGAGCAGTACTTC
D gene: NA; J gene: TRBJ2-1; V gene: TRBV10-3; clone size: NA; CDR3 protein: CAISESGESYNEQFF; CDR3 DNA: TGTGCCATCAGTGAGTCGGGTGAGTCCTACAATGAGCAGTTCTTC
D gene: NA; J gene: TRBJ1-1; V gene: TRBV20-1; clone size: few; CDR3 protein: CSADRDTTNTEAFF; CDR3 DNA: TGCAGTGCTGACCGGGACACAACTAACACTGAAGCTTTCTTT